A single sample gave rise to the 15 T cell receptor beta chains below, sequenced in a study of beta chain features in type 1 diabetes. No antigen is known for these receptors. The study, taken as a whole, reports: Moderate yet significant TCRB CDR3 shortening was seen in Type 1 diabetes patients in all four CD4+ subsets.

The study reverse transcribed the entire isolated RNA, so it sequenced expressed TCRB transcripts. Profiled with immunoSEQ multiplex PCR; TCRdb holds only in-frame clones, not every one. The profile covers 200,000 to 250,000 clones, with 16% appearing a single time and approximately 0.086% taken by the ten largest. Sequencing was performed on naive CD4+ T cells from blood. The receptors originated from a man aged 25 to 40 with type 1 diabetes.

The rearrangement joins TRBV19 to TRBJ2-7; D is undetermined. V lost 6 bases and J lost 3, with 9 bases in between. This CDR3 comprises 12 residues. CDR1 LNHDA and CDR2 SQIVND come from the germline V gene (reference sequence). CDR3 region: CASSQNRYEQYF. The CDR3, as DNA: TGTGCCAGTAGCCAAAATCGCTACGAGCAGTACTTC.

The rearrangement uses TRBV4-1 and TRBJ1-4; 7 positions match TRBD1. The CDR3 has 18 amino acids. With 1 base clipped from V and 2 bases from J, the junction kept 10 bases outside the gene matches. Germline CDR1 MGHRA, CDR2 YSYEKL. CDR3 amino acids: CASSQVVGTEATNEKLFF. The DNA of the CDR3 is TGCGCCAGCAGCCAAGTCGTCGGGACAGAGGCGACTAATGAAAAACTGTTTTTT.

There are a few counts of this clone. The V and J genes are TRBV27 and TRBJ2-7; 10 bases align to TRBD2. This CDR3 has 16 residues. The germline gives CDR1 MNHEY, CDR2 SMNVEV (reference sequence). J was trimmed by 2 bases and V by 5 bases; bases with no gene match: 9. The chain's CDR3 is CASSTLAGEVPYEQYF. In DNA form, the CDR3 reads TGTGCCAGCAGTACCCTAGCGGGAGAGGTTCCCTACGAGCAGTACTTC.

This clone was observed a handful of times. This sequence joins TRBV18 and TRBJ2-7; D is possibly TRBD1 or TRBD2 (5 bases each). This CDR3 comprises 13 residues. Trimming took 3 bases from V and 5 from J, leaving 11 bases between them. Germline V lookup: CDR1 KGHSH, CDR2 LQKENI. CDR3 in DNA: TGTGCCAGCTCACCGGGAGTAGGGGACGAGCAGTACTTC. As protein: CASSPGVGDEQYF.

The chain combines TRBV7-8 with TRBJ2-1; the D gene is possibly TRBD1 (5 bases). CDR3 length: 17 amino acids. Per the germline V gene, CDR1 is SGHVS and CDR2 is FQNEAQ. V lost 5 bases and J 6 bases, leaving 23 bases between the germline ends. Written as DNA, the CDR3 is TGTGCCAGCAGCCCGTCCGTGTCCAGGGCAAGGAGCAATGAGCAGTTCTTC. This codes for CASSPSVSRARSNEQFF. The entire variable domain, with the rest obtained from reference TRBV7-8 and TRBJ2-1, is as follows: GAGVSQSPRYKVAKRGQDVALRCDPISGHVSLFWYQQALGQGPEFLTYFQNEAQLDKSGLPSDRFFAERPEGSVSTLKIQRTQQEDSAVYLCASSPSVSRARSNEQFFGPGTRLTVL.

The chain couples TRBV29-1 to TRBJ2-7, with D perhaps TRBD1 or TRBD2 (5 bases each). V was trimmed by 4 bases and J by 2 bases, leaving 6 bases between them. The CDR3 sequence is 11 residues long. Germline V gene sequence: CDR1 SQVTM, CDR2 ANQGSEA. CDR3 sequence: CSVGGTYEQYF. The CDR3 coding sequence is TGCAGCGTTGGGGGGACCTACGAGCAGTACTTC.

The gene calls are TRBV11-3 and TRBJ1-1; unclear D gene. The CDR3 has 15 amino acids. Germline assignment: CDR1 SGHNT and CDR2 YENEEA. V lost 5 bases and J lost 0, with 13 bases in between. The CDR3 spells CASSAAGGMNTEAFF. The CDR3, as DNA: TGTGCCAGCAGCGCCGCAGGTGGGATGAACACTGAAGCTTTCTTT.

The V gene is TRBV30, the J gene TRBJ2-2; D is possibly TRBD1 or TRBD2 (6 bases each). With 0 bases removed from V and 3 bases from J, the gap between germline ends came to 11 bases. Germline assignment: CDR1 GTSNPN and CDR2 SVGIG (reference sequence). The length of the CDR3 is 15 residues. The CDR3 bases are TGTGCCTGGAGTGTAACCGGGGGCTACACCGGGGAGCTGTTTTTT. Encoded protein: CAWSVTGGYTGELFF.

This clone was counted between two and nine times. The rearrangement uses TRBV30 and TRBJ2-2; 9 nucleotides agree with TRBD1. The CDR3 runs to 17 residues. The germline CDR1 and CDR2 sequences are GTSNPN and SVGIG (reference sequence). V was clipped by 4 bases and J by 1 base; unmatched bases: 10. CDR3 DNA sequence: TGTGCCTGGATACGCTCCTTGGGACAGGGGAACACCGGGGAGCTGTTTTTT. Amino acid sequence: CAWIRSLGQGNTGELFF.

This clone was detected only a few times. The CDR3, as DNA: TGTGCCAGCAGCCCCCAACGTAGCTCCTACAATGAGCAGTTCTTC. Protein sequence: CASSPQRSSYNEQFF. The chain carries TRBV7-3 and TRBJ2-1; D gene uncertain. Germline CDR1 reads SGHTA; CDR2 reads FQGTGA. The V gene lost 5 bases and the J gene lost 0 bases, with 11 bases spanning the gap. This CDR3 has 15 residues. The entire variable domain, with the rest obtained from reference TRBV7-3 and TRBJ2-1, is as follows: GAGVSQTPSNKVTEKGKYVELRCDPISGHTALYWYRQSLGQGPEFLIYFQGTGAADDSGLPNDRFFAVRPEGSVSTLKIQRTERGDSAVYLCASSPQRSSYNEQFFGPGTRLTVL.

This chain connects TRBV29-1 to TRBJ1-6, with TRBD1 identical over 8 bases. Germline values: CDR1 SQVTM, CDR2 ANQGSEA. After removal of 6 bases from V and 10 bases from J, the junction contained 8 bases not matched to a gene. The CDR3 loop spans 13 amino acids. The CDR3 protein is CSVKTGAGSPLHF. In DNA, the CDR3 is TGCAGCGTAAAGACAGGGGCGGGATCACCCCTCCACTTT.

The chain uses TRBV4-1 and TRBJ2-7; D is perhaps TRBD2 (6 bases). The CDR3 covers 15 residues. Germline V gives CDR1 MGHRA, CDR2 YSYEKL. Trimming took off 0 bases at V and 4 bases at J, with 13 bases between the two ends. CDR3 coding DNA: TGCGCCAGCAGCCAAGATAGCGCGGGGTCGTACGAGCAGTACTTC. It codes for CASSQDSAGSYEQYF.

CDR3 sequence (DNA): TGTGCCAGCACCCGGGCTGGGACAGGGGTCTACAATGAGCAGTTCTTC. Encoded protein: CASTRAGTGVYNEQFF. The chain is built from TRBV7-2 and TRBJ2-1, with TRBD1 matching over 10 bases. The ends lost 7 bases at V and 3 bases at J; junction bases unmatched: 9. The CDR3 has 16 amino acids. Germline loops: CDR1 SGHTA, CDR2 FQGNSA.

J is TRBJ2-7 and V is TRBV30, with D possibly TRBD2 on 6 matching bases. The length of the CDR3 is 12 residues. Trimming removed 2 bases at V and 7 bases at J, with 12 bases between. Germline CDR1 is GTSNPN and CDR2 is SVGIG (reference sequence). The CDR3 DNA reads TGTGCCTGGAGTCTGGGGACTCGGGAGCAGTACTTC. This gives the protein CAWSLGTREQYF.

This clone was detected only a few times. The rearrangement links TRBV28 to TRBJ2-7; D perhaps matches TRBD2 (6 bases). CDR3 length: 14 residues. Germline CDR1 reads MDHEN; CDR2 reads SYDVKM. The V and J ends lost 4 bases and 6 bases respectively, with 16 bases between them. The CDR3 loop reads CASSSPGLASEQYF. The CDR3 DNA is TGTGCCAGCAGTTCCCCGGGACTGGCCTCCGAGCAGTACTTC.